Listed here are 11 T cell receptor beta chains from one sample, sequenced in a study of tumor-infiltrating lymphocytes in primary liver carcinoma. From roughly 0.45 ug total RNA, TCR beta cDNA was generated with a primer in the constant region. Each TCR beta library was derived from three nested multiplex PCR rounds that employed slightly modified ARM-PCR. TRBV1-TRBV30 forward primers and a C-beta reverse primer were used in the first two PCR rounds, which each ran for nine to ten cycles. TCRdb re-analysed the multiplex PCR reads in MiXCR, keeping a single row per CDR3 protein. This table has about 190,000 distinct CDR3 sequences, around four fifths appearing once. Unsorted bulk tissue of roughly 18-32 mg yielded co-extracted RNA and DNA. The specimen sequenced was tumor tissue from primary liver carcinoma. Source of these receptors: a man aged 35 to 55 with primary liver carcinoma and hepatitis B virus infection.

Details on this clonotype: An end of the junction does not agree with germline; a read error may underlie this. This chain connects TRBV11-2 to TRBJ2-1; TRBD2 aligns across 11 bases. CDR3 size: 16 residues. Germline V gene sequence: CDR1 SGHAT, CDR2 FQNNGV. The CDR3 DNA follows: TGCTCCAGCAGTTACCCCGGGACTAGCGGTAGCAATGAGCAGTTCTTC. This translates into CSSSYPGTSGSNEQFF.

Turning to this clonotype: This may be a read error, as it is one base from a much larger clone. The chain combines TRBV28 with TRBJ2-3; tentatively, D is TRBD1 (5 bases). Looked up from germline, CDR1 is MDHEN and CDR2 is SYDVKM. The CDR3 has 17 amino acids. CDR3 coding DNA: TGTGTCAGCAGTTTCCAGGGAAAGGGTGCGGGCACAGATACGCAGTATTTT. Translated, it gives CVSSFQGKGAGTDTQYF.

As to this clonotype: The junction and the germline gene differ at one end; a read error may be behind it. The chain recombines TRBV5-4 with TRBJ1-2; D remains unclear. Germline assignment: CDR1 SGHNT and CDR2 YYREEE (reference sequence). The CDR3 has 14 residues. The CDR3: CARSGARDTYVYTF. Written as DNA, the CDR3 is TGTGCCAGGAGCGGTGCAAGGGATACCTATGTCTACACCTTC.

This clonotype has more than one count but fewer than ten. The junction departs from the called germline gene at one end, perhaps through a read error. The chain links TRBV4-3 to TRBJ2-7; D unresolved. The CDR3 has 13 residues. In germline, CDR1 is LGHNA, CDR2 YSLEER. CDR3 in amino acids: CASIQDLPYEQYF. For the CDR3, the DNA is TGTGCCAGCATCCAAGATCTACCCTACGAGCAGTACTTC.

The V and J genes are TRBV20-1 and TRBJ2-7; 7 bases agree with TRBD2. Trimming removed 6 bases from V and 5 bases from J; junction bases left unmatched: 10. In germline, CDR1 is DFQATT, CDR2 SNEGSKA (reference sequence). This CDR3 region has 13 residues. CDR3: CSAERGRANEQYF. The CDR3 bases are TGCAGTGCAGAACGCGGGAGAGCCAACGAGCAGTACTTC.

CDR3 region: CSFGQAVGFYNEQFF. The CDR3 region has the DNA TGCAGCTTTGGACAAGCGGTAGGGTTCTACAATGAGCAGTTCTTC. The chain employs TRBV29-1 and TRBJ2-1; D may match TRBD1 or TRBD2 (5 bases each). V was trimmed by 8 bases and J by 3 bases, leaving 20 bases between them. This CDR3 comprises 15 residues. Germline CDR1 and CDR2: SQVTM and ANQGSEA.

A note on this clonotype: One end of the junction does not line up with germline, which may come from a read error. The chain links TRBV5-4 to TRBJ1-1, with 9 bases that match TRBD1. From germline, CDR1 is SGHNT and CDR2 YYREEE (reference sequence). The CDR3 covers 16 residues. The CDR3 DNA sequence: TGTGCCCGCAGCACCGACAGGGGGAGATTAAACATTGAAGCTTTCTTT. Protein sequence: CARSTDRGRLNIEAFF.

A remark on this clonotype: The conserved phenylalanine or tryptophan normally closing the CDR3 is absent here, so this likely arose from a read error. V gene TRBV6-2 or TRBV6-3 combines with J gene TRBJ1-1; possible D gene TRBD1, 5 bases. The CDR3 loop spans 11 amino acids. V was shortened by 6 bases and J by 8 bases, with 10 bases between the two germline ends. Germline V gene lookup returns CDR1 MNHEY and CDR2 SVGEGT. In nucleotides, the CDR3 is TGTGCCAGCAGCGGGGGAGCAGAAGCTTTCCTT. It codes for CASSGGAEAFL.

Comments on this clonotype: The conserved phenylalanine or tryptophan normally closing the CDR3 is absent here, so this likely arose from a read error. This chain joins TRBV5-4 and TRBJ1-1, with TRBD1 matching over 7 bases. Germline loops: CDR1 SGHNT, CDR2 YYREEE (reference sequence). The CDR3 spans 16 residues. The ends lost 4 bases at V and 4 bases at J; junction bases unmatched: 13. CDR3 region: CASSQIGTVMSTEAFS. DNA of the CDR3: TGTGCCAGCAGCCAAATTGGGACAGTGATGAGCACTGAAGCTTTCTCT.

The CDR3: CASKPRGGDTEAFF. The CDR3 DNA reads TGTGCCAGCAAGCCGCGGGGTGGGGACACTGAAGCTTTCTTT. The chain recombines TRBV6-5 with TRBJ1-1; D not resolved. The CDR3 runs 14 residues. The V gene's germline CDR1 is MNHEY and CDR2 SVGAGI. Trimming took off 7 bases at V and 3 bases at J, with 15 bases between the two ends.

The rearrangement joins TRBV4-2 to TRBJ2-7; 8 nucleotides agree with TRBD2. Losses at the gene ends were 0 bases for V and 13 bases for J; bases not matched to a gene: 17. CDR3 size: 16 residues. Germline-derived CDR1 and CDR2 are LGHNA and YNFKEQ. The CDR3 loop is CASSQDRASGYYEHYF. CDR3 DNA sequence: TGTGCCAGCAGCCAAGATAGGGCTAGCGGGTACTACGAACACTACTTC.